Presented here are 9 T cell receptor beta chains from one specimen sequenced in a study of T cells in women clearing cervical HPV infection. Profiled with immunoSEQ multiplex PCR; TCRdb holds only in-frame clones, not every one. This repertoire comprises around 15,000 clones; its ten largest clones make up roughly a tenth. Sequenced sample: blood buffy coat. The receptors originated from a woman between 18 and 70 years old with a cervical HPV16 infection that either progressed to CIN3+ or cleared (not recorded which).

In the case of this clone: Sequencing ends 3 residues short of the CDR3 end; the germline J gene provides the rest. The chain is built from TRBV5-1 and TRBJ2-1; 12 bases line up with TRBD2. Germline V gene data show CDR1 as SGHRS and CDR2 as YFSETQ. The CDR3 is made up of 16 amino acids. Trimming cost V 4 bases and J 7 bases; bases outside gene matches: 9. CDR3 protein: CASSLTGTSGQNEQFF. CDR3 DNA, as far as it was read: TGCGCCAGCAGCCTGACCGGGACTAGCGGGCAAAATGAG. The full variable domain, in which reference TRBV5-1 and TRBJ2-1 provide the parts outside the CDR3, is KAGVTQTPRYLIKTRGQQVTLSCSPISGHRSVSWYQQTPGQGLQFLFEYFSETQRNKGNFPGRFSGRQFSNSRSEMNVSTLELGDSALYLCASSLTGTSGQNEQFFGPGTRLTVL.

Details on this clone: The read terminates 3 residues before the CDR3 end, so the remaining end is supplied by the germline J gene. This sequence joins TRBV19 and TRBJ2-1; 9 nucleotides align to TRBD1. With 8 bases clipped from V and 5 bases from J, the junction kept 4 bases outside the gene matches. Germline V lookup: CDR1 LNHDA, CDR2 SQIVND (reference sequence). There are 13 residues in the CDR3. CDR3 DNA, as far as it was read: TGTGCCAGTGACAGGGGGATCCACAATGAG. Amino acids: CASDRGIHNE. The whole CDR3 sequence is CASDRGIHNEQFF.

In regard to this clone: The read ends 3 residues early relative to the CDR3; the germline J gene fills the gap. The genes are TRBV5-1 and TRBJ1-3; tentative D call: TRBD1 (5 bases). From germline, CDR1 is SGHRS and CDR2 YFSETQ. The length of the CDR3 is 17 residues. Between the trimmed V and J ends, which lost 1 base and 2 bases, there was a span of 16 bases. The DNA read from the CDR3 is TGCGCCAGCAGCTTGTGGGCCCAGGGTGGCACTGGAAACACC. This gives the protein CASSLWAQGGTGNT. The CDR3 reads in full as CASSLWAQGGTGNTIYF.

Remarks on this clone: The read is 3 residues too short to cover the CDR3 end, so that end is filled in from the germline J gene. This sequence joins TRBV11-1 and TRBJ1-1; 9 nucleotides line up with TRBD1. V trimming: 3 bases; J trimming: 1 base; junction bases outside the gene matches: 3. In germline, CDR1 is SGHAT, CDR2 FQDESV (reference sequence). CDR3 length: 15 amino acids. The CDR3 protein is CASSLTGGQNTEAFF. The CDR3 DNA, read in part, is TGTGCCAGCAGCTTGACAGGGGGGCAGAACACTGAA.

To note about this clone: The DNA ends 3 residues before the CDR3 does, and the rest of the CDR3 is filled in from the germline J gene. V usage is TRBV5-6 and J usage is TRBJ1-4; 9 nucleotides agree with TRBD1. The CDR3 runs 15 residues. Germline V gene lookup returns CDR1 SGHDT and CDR2 YYEEEE. With V trimmed by 1 base and J by 8 bases, 6 bases remained unmatched. The sequenced part of the CDR3 DNA is TGTGCCAGCAGCTTGAAAAGGACAGGGGTCGAAAAA. Translating it yields CASSLKRTGVEK. The complete CDR3 protein is CASSLKRTGVEKLFF.

In regard to this clone: The sequenced fragment ends 3 residues before the CDR3 boundary, so the rest is inferred from the germline J gene. This chain uses TRBV30 with TRBJ2-3; 7 bases match TRBD1. The CDR3 has 15 residues. Germline trimming cut 5 bases from V and 2 bases from J; bases unmatched to any gene: 10. Per germline, CDR1 GTSNPN and CDR2 SVGIG (reference sequence). The covered CDR3 bases are TGTGCCTGGGGTATTGACAGGGACCCCACAGATACG. It translates to CAWGIDRDPTDT. In full, the CDR3 reads CAWGIDRDPTDTQYF.

Notes on this clone: The read stops 3 residues short of the end of the CDR3; the missing end is completed from the germline J gene. J is TRBJ2-7 and V is TRBV10-1, with 9 nucleotides matching TRBD2. Germline assignment: CDR1 WNHNN and CDR2 SYGVQD (reference sequence). V trimming: 3 bases; J trimming: 5 bases; junction bases outside the gene matches: 8. This CDR3 has 15 amino acids. The CDR3 reads CASSDPGLASHEQYF. Partial CDR3 DNA: TGCGCCAGCAGTGACCCTGGACTAGCGTCCCACGAG.

For this clone: The read halts 3 residues ahead of the CDR3 end, with the missing end drawn from the germline J gene. The chain recombines TRBV5-1 with TRBJ2-4; a possible D gene is TRBD2 (7 bases). V lost 4 bases and J 1 base, leaving 15 bases between the germline ends. The germline CDR1 and CDR2 sequences are SGHRS and YFSETQ. There are 16 residues in the CDR3. CDR3 DNA, as far as it was read: TGCGCCAGCAGCGTCGAGGGGGGGGCTGCCAAAAACATT. Its translation is CASSVEGGAAKNI. The complete CDR3 sequence is CASSVEGGAAKNIQYF.

Regarding this clone: The read comes to an end 3 residues before the CDR3 does, leaving the germline J gene to fill in the end. This chain uses TRBV19 with TRBJ1-1; 12 bases are a match to TRBD1. The CDR3 totals 19 residues. Germline assignment: CDR1 LNHDA and CDR2 SQIVND (reference sequence). The sequenced CDR3 bases are TGTGCCAGTAGTATTACCGGGACAGGGGGCGCGGGAGTATGGGGCGAA. This gives the protein CASSITGTGGAGVWGE. Given in full, the CDR3 is CASSITGTGGAGVWGEAFF.